Sequencing of this T cell receptor (beta chain) was carried out in a study of control samples from healthy donors and cancer patients. The protocol was immunoSEQ multiplex PCR, while the TCRdb copy is restricted to in-frame clones and leaves out a portion. Among about 38,000 clones listed, around 83% were seen once. This clone has a single count. After removal of 5 bases from V and 3 bases from J, the junction contained 13 bases not matched to a gene. This CDR3 has 18 residues. Germline loops: CDR1 LNHNV, CDR2 YYDKDF (reference sequence). The specimen was PBMCs. This receptor was taken from a woman aged 55-75 years with lung cancer. V and J are TRBV15 and TRBJ1-1, with 12 bases matching TRBD1. The CDR3 loop reads CATSGGGTGGVEDTEAFF. As DNA, the CDR3 is TGTGCCACCAGCGGAGGAGGGACAGGGGGCGTTGAGGACACTGAAGCTTTCTTT.